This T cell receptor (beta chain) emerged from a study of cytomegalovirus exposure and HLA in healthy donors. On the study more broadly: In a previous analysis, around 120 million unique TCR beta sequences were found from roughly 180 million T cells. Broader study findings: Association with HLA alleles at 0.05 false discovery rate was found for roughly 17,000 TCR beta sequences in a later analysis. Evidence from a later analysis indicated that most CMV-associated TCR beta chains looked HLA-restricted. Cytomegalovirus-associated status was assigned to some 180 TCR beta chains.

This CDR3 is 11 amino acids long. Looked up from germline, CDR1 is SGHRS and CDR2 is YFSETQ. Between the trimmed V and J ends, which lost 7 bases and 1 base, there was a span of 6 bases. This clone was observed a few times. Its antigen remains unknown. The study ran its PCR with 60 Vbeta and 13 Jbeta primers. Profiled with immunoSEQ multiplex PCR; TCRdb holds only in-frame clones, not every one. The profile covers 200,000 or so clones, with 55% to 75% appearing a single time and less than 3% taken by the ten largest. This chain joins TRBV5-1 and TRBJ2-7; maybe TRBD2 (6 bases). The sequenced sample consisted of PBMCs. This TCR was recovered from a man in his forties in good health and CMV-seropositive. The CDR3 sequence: CASRGSYEQYF. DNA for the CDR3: TGCGCCAGCCGGGGGTCCTACGAGCAGTACTTC.